These 25 T cell receptor beta chains came from one sample sequenced in a study of cytomegalovirus exposure and HLA in healthy donors. Primers: 60 Vbeta forward and 13 Jbeta reverse. The repertoire was sequenced with immunoSEQ multiplex PCR; TCRdb's copy has only in-frame clones and lacks some. The sample yields roughly 130,000 clones, 75% to 85% seen once. The sequenced sample was PBMCs. The receptors here all came from a man aged 40-55 years in good health and CMV-seronegative.

J is TRBJ1-5 and V is TRBV6-6, with no clear D. The CDR3 covers 14 residues. The germline V gene has CDR1 MNHNY and CDR2 SVGAGI (reference sequence). Trimming left V 0 bases short and J 5 bases short, with 8 bases between. CDR3 sequence reads: CASSYSAGYQPQHF. The CDR3, as DNA: TGTGCCAGCAGTTACTCGGCGGGGTATCAGCCCCAGCATTTT.

V gene TRBV5-8 combines with J gene TRBJ1-1, with TRBD1 identical over 7 bases. The ends lost 4 bases at V and 5 bases at J; junction bases unmatched: 5. This CDR3 is built from 13 residues. The germline V gene encodes CDR1 SGHTS and CDR2 YDEGEE. CDR3 in amino acids: CASSMNRGTEAFF. The CDR3, as DNA: TGTGCCAGCAGCATGAACAGGGGTACTGAAGCTTTCTTT.

The chain is built from TRBV6-1 and TRBJ2-1, with TRBD2 matching over 14 bases. The CDR3 loop spans 15 amino acids. Germline CDR1 is MNHNS and CDR2 is SASEGT. V lost 8 bases, J lost 7 bases, and 7 bases stayed unmatched. This CDR3 reads CASWGGLAGVNEQFF. The CDR3 DNA is TGTGCCAGCTGGGGGGGACTAGCGGGAGTTAATGAGCAGTTCTTC.

This clone was seen only once. This chain connects TRBV5-1 to TRBJ2-7; D might be TRBD2 (7 bases). The V gene's germline CDR1 is SGHRS and CDR2 YFSETQ. CDR3 size: 13 residues. Trimming took 4 bases from V and 6 from J, leaving 14 bases between them. The DNA for the CDR3 is TGCGCCAGCAGCACCTTGGGGGGGCGCGAGCAGTACTTC. Encoded protein: CASSTLGGREQYF. The complete variable domain, with remaining parts taken from reference TRBV5-1 and TRBJ2-7, reads KAGVTQTPRYLIKTRGQQVTLSCSPISGHRSVSWYQQTPGQGLQFLFEYFSETQRNKGNFPGRFSGRQFSNSRSEMNVSTLELGDSALYLCASSTLGGREQYFGPGTRLTVT.

The J gene is TRBJ1-1, the V gene TRBV21-1; TRBD1, as called in the table, went unchecked against the DNA. TRBV21-1 is recorded as a pseudogene. CDR3 length: 14 residues. The CDR3 spells CASSKGDSFTEAFF. The CDR3 region has the DNA TGTGCCAGCAGCAAAGGGGACAGCTTCACTGAAGCTTTCTTT.

The rearrangement joins TRBV4-1 to TRBJ2-7; 11 bases map to TRBD2. Germline assignment: CDR1 MGHRA and CDR2 YSYEKL. CDR3 length: 16 residues. V lost 0 bases and J lost 3; bases outside the gene matches: 4. CDR3 residues: CASSQDSTSGDYEQYF. CDR3 sequence (DNA): TGCGCCAGCAGCCAAGATTCGACTAGCGGGGACTACGAGCAGTACTTC.

The chain employs TRBV2 and TRBJ1-3; perhaps TRBD1 as D (6 bases). V was cut by 4 bases and J by 1 base, with 11 bases left in between. The CDR3 totals 15 residues. CDR1 SNHLY and CDR2 FYNNEI come from the germline V gene. The CDR3 DNA reads as TGTGCCAGCAGTGTTCAGGGGCTGTCTGGAAACACCATATATTTT. This gives the protein CASSVQGLSGNTIYF. Supplemented by reference TRBV2 and TRBJ1-3, the full variable domain reads EPEVTQTPSHQVTQMGQEVILRCVPISNHLYFYWYRQILGQKVEFLVSFYNNEISEKSEIFDDQFSVERPDGSNFTLKIRSTKLEDSAMYFCASSVQGLSGNTIYFGEGSWLTVV.

A single count supports this clone. The CDR3 coding sequence is TGTGCCAGCAGTCAAAAACAGCATCAGCCCCAGCATTTT. Protein sequence: CASSQKQHQPQHF. The chain uses TRBV2 and TRBJ1-5; D unresolved. Germline CDR1 reads SNHLY; CDR2 reads FYNNEI. Trimming pared 5 bases from V and 5 bases from J, leaving 10 bases between. The CDR3 is made up of 13 amino acids.

This clone was seen a handful of times. The V and J genes are TRBV11-2 and TRBJ1-4; 7 positions agree with TRBD1. In germline, CDR1 is SGHAT, CDR2 FQNNGV. CDR3 length: 15 residues. V shed 5 bases, J shed 3 bases, and the junction held 6 bases outside the gene matches. CDR3 sequence reads: CASSPQGTANEKLFF. Here the CDR3 DNA reads TGTGCCAGCAGCCCCCAGGGGACAGCTAATGAAAAACTGTTTTTT.

The CDR3 nucleotides are TGTGCCAGCTCACCGGGACTAGCGACAGATACGCAGTATTTT. Translating it yields CASSPGLATDTQYF. The chain recombines TRBV18 with TRBJ2-3; 10 bases line up with TRBD2. V lost 3 bases and J lost 3; bases outside the gene matches: 0. The CDR3 runs 14 residues. CDR1 and CDR2 (germline): KGHSH, LQKENI.

This sequence joins TRBV19 and TRBJ1-5; D gene uncertain. V was clipped by 5 bases and J by 11 bases, with 13 bases between them. CDR3 length equals 12 residues. Germline loops: CDR1 LNHDA, CDR2 SQIVND (reference sequence). The CDR3 DNA follows: TGTGCCAGTAGTGAGGTACAGAGGGCCCAGCATTTT. Its protein product is CASSEVQRAQHF. The variable domain in full, completed from reference TRBV19 and TRBJ1-5, reads DGGITQSPKYLFRKEGQNVTLSCEQNLNHDAMYWYRQDPGQGLRLIYYSQIVNDFQKGDIAEGYSVSREKKESFPLTVTSAQKNPTAFYLCASSEVQRAQHFGDGTRLSIL.

This clone was counted only a few times. The J gene is TRBJ2-5, the V gene TRBV5-4; D possibly corresponds to TRBD2 (6 bases). Germline lookup yields CDR1 SGHNT and CDR2 YYREEE (reference sequence). Between the trimmed V and J ends, which lost 2 bases and 2 bases, there was a span of 10 bases. This CDR3 has 14 residues. The DNA of the CDR3 is TGTGCCAGCAGCTTAACGGGAGCACAAGAGACCCAGTACTTC. It is translated as CASSLTGAQETQYF. Filled out from reference TRBV5-4 and TRBJ2-5, the complete variable domain reads ETGVTQSPTHLIKTRGQQVTLRCSSQSGHNTVSWYQQALGQGPQFIFQYYREEENGRGNFPPRFSGLQFPNYSSELNVNALELDDSALYLCASSLTGAQETQYFGPGTRLLVL.

This chain links TRBV7-9 with TRBJ1-4; D is perhaps TRBD1 (5 bases). CDR3 length: 14 amino acids. Trimming removed 3 bases at V and 8 bases at J, with 13 bases between. Germline V gene lookup returns CDR1 SEHNR and CDR2 FQNEAQ (reference sequence). The CDR3 DNA reads as TGTGCCAGCAGCTTTACCGGGACTCGCGAAAAACTGTTTTTT. This translates into CASSFTGTREKLFF.

With regard to this clone: The sample contains more than one DNA sequence encoding this CDR3. V is TRBV18 and J is TRBJ1-1; D uncertain. V lost 6 bases and J lost 1, with 12 bases in between. Germline CDR1 and CDR2: KGHSH and LQKENI. This CDR3 has 14 amino acids. The CDR3 region is CASSPERGNTEAFF. The CDR3 DNA reads as TGTGCCAGCTCTCCCGAGCGGGGGAACACTGAAGCTTTCTTT.

The rearrangement joins TRBV5-1 to TRBJ2-1, with TRBD2 matching 7 bases. This CDR3 is built from 16 residues. Unmatched junction bases numbered 3, after V lost 0 bases and J lost 0 bases. Germline loops: CDR1 SGHRS, CDR2 YFSETQ. Here the CDR3 reads CASSLAASGSYNEQFF. The CDR3 DNA sequence: TGCGCCAGCAGCTTGGCCGCTAGCGGCTCCTACAATGAGCAGTTCTTC. The variable domain in full, with the rest retrieved from reference TRBV5-1 and TRBJ2-1, is KAGVTQTPRYLIKTRGQQVTLSCSPISGHRSVSWYQQTPGQGLQFLFEYFSETQRNKGNFPGRFSGRQFSNSRSEMNVSTLELGDSALYLCASSLAASGSYNEQFFGPGTRLTVL.

This clone appeared a single time. The chain has TRBV5-1 and TRBJ1-3; 11 positions match TRBD1. CDR3 length: 15 residues. Germline values: CDR1 SGHRS, CDR2 YFSETQ. Trimming took 2 bases from V and 4 from J; bases not matched to a gene: 2. This chain's CDR3 is CASSFRTGGGNTIYF. The DNA for the CDR3 is TGCGCCAGCAGCTTCAGGACAGGGGGCGGAAACACCATATATTTT.

The chain has TRBV5-1 and TRBJ2-1; TRBD1 aligns across 8 bases. The CDR3 runs to 14 residues. J gave up 8 bases and V 4 bases, and 8 bases lay outside the gene matches. Germline assignment: CDR1 SGHRS and CDR2 YFSETQ. The CDR3 region is CASSMTGVMDEQFF. The CDR3 region has the DNA TGCGCCAGCAGCATGACAGGGGTTATGGATGAGCAGTTCTTC.

The chain is built from TRBV28 and TRBJ2-5; a weak D match, TRBD1 (6 bases). Germline assignment: CDR1 MDHEN and CDR2 SYDVKM. There are 14 residues in the CDR3. Trimming pared 6 bases from V and 5 bases from J, leaving 16 bases between. CDR3 bases: TGTGCCAGCAGGAAAACACAGGGCGGGGAGACCCAGTACTTC. Its protein product is CASRKTQGGETQYF. The full variable domain, rest sourced from reference TRBV28 and TRBJ2-5, is DVKVTQSSRYLVKRTGEKVFLECVQDMDHENMFWYRQDPGLGLRLIYFSYDVKMKEKGDIPEGYSVSREKKERFSLILESASTNQTSMYLCASRKTQGGETQYFGPGTRLLVL.

This clone has only one observation. V usage is TRBV5-1 and J usage is TRBJ1-4; 11 bases match TRBD1. The CDR3 contains 14 residues. Trimming removed 4 bases from V and 7 bases from J; junction bases left unmatched: 3. Looked up from germline, CDR1 is SGHRS and CDR2 is YFSETQ. In DNA, the CDR3 is TGCGCCAGCAGCCGGGACAGGGGGATTGAAAAACTGTTTTTT. As protein: CASSRDRGIEKLFF.

This clone was recorded only once. The chain employs TRBV27 and TRBJ1-3; D might be TRBD1 (5 bases). The CDR3 length is 15 residues. V was clipped by 3 bases and J by 1 base, with 10 bases between them. Germline V gene lookup returns CDR1 MNHEY and CDR2 SMNVEV (reference sequence). CDR3 in DNA: TGTGCCAGCAGTTTGGAGGGGCTATCTGGAAACACCATATATTTT. This encodes CASSLEGLSGNTIYF.

The chain has TRBV9 and TRBJ2-7, with D maybe TRBD2 (7 bases). V dropped 3 bases and J dropped 4 bases, with 17 bases sitting between them. The CDR3 is 15 residues long. CDR1 and CDR2 (germline): SGDLS, YYNGEE. The CDR3 protein is CASSAGAGEPYEQYF. The CDR3 bases are TGTGCCAGCAGCGCGGGGGCGGGGGAACCTTACGAGCAGTACTTC.

V usage is TRBV19 and J usage is TRBJ1-1; 8 bases line up with TRBD1. The CDR3 contains 14 residues. V lost 6 bases and J lost 1; bases outside the gene matches: 4. Germline loops: CDR1 LNHDA, CDR2 SQIVND (reference sequence). DNA of the CDR3: TGTGCCAGTAGCCGGACAGGGACGAACACTGAAGCTTTCTTT. Amino acids: CASSRTGTNTEAFF.

The chain joins TRBV7-2 to TRBJ1-1, with D unclear. V lost 5 bases, J lost 5 bases, and 12 bases lay in between. In germline, CDR1 is SGHTA, CDR2 FQGNSA. The CDR3 length is 13 residues. For the CDR3, the DNA is TGTGCCAGCAGCCGAACCGTAGAGACTGAAGCTTTCTTT. This gives the protein CASSRTVETEAFF.

This clone came up a few times. The genes are TRBV5-1 and TRBJ1-2; D is unclear. The V end was cut by 3 bases, the J end by 8 bases, with 17 bases between. Germline assignment: CDR1 SGHRS and CDR2 YFSETQ. The CDR3 is 14 residues long. The CDR3 DNA reads TGCGCCAGCAGCTACGACTTAAACGTCGTAGGCTACACCTTC. Translating gives CASSYDLNVVGYTF.

V is TRBV2 and J is TRBJ1-5, with 8 nucleotides matching TRBD1. Germline CDR1 reads SNHLY; CDR2 reads FYNNEI. The CDR3 sequence is 16 residues long. Trimming cost V 6 bases and J 6 bases; bases outside gene matches: 13. The DNA of the CDR3 is TGTGCCAGCAGCCGTGAGACAGGGGTTGTTAGTCAGCCCCAGCATTTT. This encodes CASSRETGVVSQPQHF. Variable domain in full (rest from reference TRBV2 and TRBJ1-5): EPEVTQTPSHQVTQMGQEVILRCVPISNHLYFYWYRQILGQKVEFLVSFYNNEISEKSEIFDDQFSVERPDGSNFTLKIRSTKLEDSAMYFCASSRETGVVSQPQHFGDGTRLSIL.